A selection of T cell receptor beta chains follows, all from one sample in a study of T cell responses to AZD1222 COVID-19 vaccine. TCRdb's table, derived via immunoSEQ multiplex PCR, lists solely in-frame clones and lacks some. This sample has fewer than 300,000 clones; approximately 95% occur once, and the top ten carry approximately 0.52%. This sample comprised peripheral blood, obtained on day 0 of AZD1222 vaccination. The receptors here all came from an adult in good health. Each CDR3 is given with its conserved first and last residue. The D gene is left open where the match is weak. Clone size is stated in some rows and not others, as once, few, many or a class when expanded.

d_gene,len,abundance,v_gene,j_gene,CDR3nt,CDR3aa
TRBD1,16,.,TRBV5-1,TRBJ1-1,TGCGCCAGCAGCTTGAGGGGGTTCGACAGGGACACTGAAGCTTTCTTT,CASSLRGFDRDTEAFF
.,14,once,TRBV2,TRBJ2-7,TGTGCCAGCAGGGTTCAGGCTCTGACCTACGAGCAGTACTTC,CASRVQALTYEQYF
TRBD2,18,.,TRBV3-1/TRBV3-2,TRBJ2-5,TGTGCCAGCAGCCAAGAGGGGCCACTAGCGGGGGGGCCAGAGACCCAGTACTTC,CASSQEGPLAGGPETQYF
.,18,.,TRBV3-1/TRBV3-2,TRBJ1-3,TGTGCCAGCAGCCAAGACCTAAACAGGGTGGGCGCCGGAAACACCATATATTTT,CASSQDLNRVGAGNTIYF
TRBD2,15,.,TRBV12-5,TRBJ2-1,TGTGCTAGTGGTTTGCAACCGGGAGGCTACAATGAGCAGTTCTTC,CASGLQPGGYNEQFF
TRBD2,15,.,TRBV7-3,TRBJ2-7,TGTGCCAGCAGCCTTCAACTAGCGGGAGTATACGAGCAGTACTTC,CASSLQLAGVYEQYF
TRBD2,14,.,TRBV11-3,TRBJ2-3,TGTGCCAGCAGCTCGGCGGGGGGGCTGGATACGCAGTATTTT,CASSSAGGLDTQYF
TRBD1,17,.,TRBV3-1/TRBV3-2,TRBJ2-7,TGTGCCAGCAGCCACACTCCCGGGGACAGTTTCTCCTACGAGCAGTACTTC,CASSHTPGDSFSYEQYF
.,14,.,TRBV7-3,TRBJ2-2,TGTGCCAGCAGCTTCTCATCGAACACCGGGGAGCTGTTTTTT,CASSFSSNTGELFF
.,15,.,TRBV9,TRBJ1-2,TGTGCCAGCAGCGCGGATCCGGGGGCCCTGGGAGGCTACACCTTC,CASSADPGALGGYTF
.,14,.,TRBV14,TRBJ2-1,TGTGCCAGCAGCTCCCTAGGGCCCCCCTATGAGCAGTTCTTC,CASSSLGPPYEQFF
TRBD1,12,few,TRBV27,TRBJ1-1,TGTGCCAGCAGTCAGGGGGGCACTGAAGCTTTCTTT,CASSQGGTEAFF
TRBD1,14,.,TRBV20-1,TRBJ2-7,TGCAGTGCCAGTAACCGGGACAGGGCTTACGAGCAGTACTTC,CSASNRDRAYEQYF
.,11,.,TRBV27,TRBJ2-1,TGTGCCAGCACCCGACTCAATGAGCAGTTCTTC,CASTRLNEQFF
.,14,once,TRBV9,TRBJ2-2,TGTGCCAGCAGCACCGACCCAAACACCGGGGAGCTGTTTTTT,CASSTDPNTGELFF
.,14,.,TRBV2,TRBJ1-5,TGTGCCAGCACCTTGGGGGCGGTCGGTCAGCCCCAGCATTTT,CASTLGAVGQPQHF
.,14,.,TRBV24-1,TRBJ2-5,TGTGCCACCAGTGCCCGGGGGCGCCCCGAGACCCAGTACTTC,CATSARGRPETQYF
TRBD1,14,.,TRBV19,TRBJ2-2,TGTGCCAGTAGTATACAGGGGGACACCGGGGAGCTGTTTTTT,CASSIQGDTGELFF
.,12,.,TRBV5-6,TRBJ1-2,TGTGCCAGCAGCGGTAGAAACTATGGCTACACCTTC,CASSGRNYGYTF
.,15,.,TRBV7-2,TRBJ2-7,TGTGCCAGCAGCTTAGAGCTGTCCGGGAGTCACGAGCAGTACTTC,CASSLELSGSHEQYF
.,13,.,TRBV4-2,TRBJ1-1,TGTGCCAGCAGCCAAGATCAGTGGACTGAAGCTTTCTTT,CASSQDQWTEAFF
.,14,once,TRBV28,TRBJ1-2,TGTGCCAGCAGTTTAGGAGGTGGAAGCTATGGCTACACCTTC,CASSLGGGSYGYTF
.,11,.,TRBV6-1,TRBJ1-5,TGTGCCAGCAGTGAAAGGTGGACCCAGCATTTT,CASSERWTQHF
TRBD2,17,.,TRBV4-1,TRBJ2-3,TGCGCCAGCAGCCATCAGACTAGCGGGGGGGCAACAGATACGCAGTATTTT,CASSHQTSGGATDTQYF
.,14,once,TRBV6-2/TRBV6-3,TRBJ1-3,TGTGCCAGCACCCCGTGGACAGCTGGAAACACCATATATTTT,CASTPWTAGNTIYF
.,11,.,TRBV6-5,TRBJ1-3,TGTGCCTCCCGGACCGGGGGCACCATATATTTT,CASRTGGTIYF
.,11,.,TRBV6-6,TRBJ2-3,TGTGCCAGCAGTCCCACAGATACGCAGTATTTT,CASSPTDTQYF
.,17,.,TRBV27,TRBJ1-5,TGTGCCAGTCAGGATAAGTGGGGATCGCGAAGCAATCAGCCCCAGCATTTT,CASQDKWGSRSNQPQHF
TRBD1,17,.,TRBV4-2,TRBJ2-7,TGTGCCAGCAGCCAAGTTGTAGCGGGACAGGGGGCCTACGAGCAGTACTTC,CASSQVVAGQGAYEQYF
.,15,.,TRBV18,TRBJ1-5,TGTGACGAATTTTTAGGCGGGGGCTTCGGTCAGCCCCAGCATTTT,CDEFLGGGFGQPQHF
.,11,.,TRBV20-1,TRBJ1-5,TGCAGTGCTAGAGATCTAGGGCCCCAGCATTTT,CSARDLGPQHF
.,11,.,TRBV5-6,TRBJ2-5,TGTGCCAGCAGCGTCCGGGGACCCCAGTACTTC,CASSVRGPQYF
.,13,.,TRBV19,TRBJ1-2,TGTGCCAGTAGTATTAGGGCGCGTGATGGCTACACCTTC,CASSIRARDGYTF
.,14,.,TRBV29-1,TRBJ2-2,TGCAGCGTTGTAGGGCAGGGTGGGGCCGGGGAGCTGTTTTTT,CSVVGQGGAGELFF